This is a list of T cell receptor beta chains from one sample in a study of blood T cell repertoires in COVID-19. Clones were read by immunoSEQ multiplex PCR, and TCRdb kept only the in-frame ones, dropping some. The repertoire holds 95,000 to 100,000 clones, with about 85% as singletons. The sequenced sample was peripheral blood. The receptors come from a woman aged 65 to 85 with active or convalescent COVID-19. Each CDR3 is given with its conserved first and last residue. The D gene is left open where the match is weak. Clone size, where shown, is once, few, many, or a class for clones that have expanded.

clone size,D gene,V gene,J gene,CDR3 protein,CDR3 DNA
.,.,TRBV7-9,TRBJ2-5,CASSKGGGLGETQYF,TGTGCCAGCAGCAAGGGGGGAGGGCTAGGAGAGACCCAGTACTTC
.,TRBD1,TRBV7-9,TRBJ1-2,CASSTSGTDLRYGYTF,TGTGCCAGCAGCACCTCCGGGACAGACTTACGCTATGGCTACACCTTC
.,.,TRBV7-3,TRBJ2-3,CASSLKQSTDTQYF,TGTGCCAGCAGCTTAAAACAGAGCACAGATACGCAGTATTTT
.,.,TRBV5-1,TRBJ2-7,CASSLGTRDYEQYF,TGCGCCAGCAGCTTGGGTACTCGGGACTACGAGCAGTACTTC
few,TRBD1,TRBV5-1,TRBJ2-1,CASSYGQGADEQFF,TGCGCCAGCAGCTATGGACAGGGGGCAGATGAGCAGTTCTTC
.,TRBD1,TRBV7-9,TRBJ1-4,CASSLEVGQGREKLFF,TGTGCCAGCAGCTTAGAGGTCGGACAGGGGCGTGAAAAACTGTTTTTT
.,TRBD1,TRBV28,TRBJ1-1,CASWDRAGGTEAFF,TGTGCCAGCTGGGACAGGGCGGGAGGTACTGAAGCTTTCTTT
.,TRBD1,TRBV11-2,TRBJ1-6,CASNARQGAKSPLHF,TGTGCCAGCAACGCGCGACAGGGGGCGAAATCACCCCTCCACTTT
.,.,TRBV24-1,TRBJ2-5,CATSDSNEYQETQYF,TGTGCCACCAGTGATTCAAACGAGTACCAAGAGACCCAGTACTTC
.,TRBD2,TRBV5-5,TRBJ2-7,CASSLAGGTYEQYF,TGTGCCAGCAGCTTGGCGGGGGGGACCTACGAGCAGTACTTC
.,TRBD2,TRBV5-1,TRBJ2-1,CASSLGLAGNEQFF,TGCGCCAGCAGCTTGGGATTAGCGGGAAATGAGCAGTTCTTC
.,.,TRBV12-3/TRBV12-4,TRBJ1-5,CASSLGENQPQHF,TGTGCCAGCAGTCTCGGGGAAAATCAGCCCCAGCATTTT
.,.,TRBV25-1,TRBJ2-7,CASSDTGTYEQYF,TGTGCCAGCAGTGACACAGGGACCTACGAGCAGTACTTC
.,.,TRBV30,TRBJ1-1,CAWSLRGGNTEAFF,TGTGCCTGGAGCCTACGGGGGGGGAACACTGAAGCTTTCTTT
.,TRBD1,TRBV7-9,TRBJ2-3,CASSRQGPSTDTQYF,TGTGCCAGCAGCCGACAGGGGCCGAGCACAGATACGCAGTATTTT
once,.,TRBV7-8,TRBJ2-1,CASSSEPTTYNEQFF,TGTGCCAGCAGTTCTGAGCCGACTACCTACAATGAGCAGTTCTTC
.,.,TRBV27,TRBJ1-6,CASSFEFPNSPLHF,TGTGCCAGCAGTTTTGAGTTCCCGAATTCACCCCTCCACTTT
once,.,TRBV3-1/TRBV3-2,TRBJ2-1,CASSQGESSYNEQFF,TGTGCCAGCAGCCAAGGCGAGAGCTCCTACAATGAGCAGTTCTTC
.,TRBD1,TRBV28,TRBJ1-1,CASRSTGGTEAFF,TGTGCCAGCAGATCAACAGGGGGCACTGAAGCTTTCTTT
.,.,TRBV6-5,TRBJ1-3,CASSYMSSGNTIYF,TGTGCCAGCAGTTATATGAGCTCTGGAAACACCATATATTTT
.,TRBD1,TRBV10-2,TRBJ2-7,CASSSGTGSGQYF,TGCGCCAGCAGCTCCGGGACAGGGTCGGGGCAGTACTTC
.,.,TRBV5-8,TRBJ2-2,CASSLERQSVNTGELFF,TGTGCCAGCAGCCTCGAACGACAGAGCGTCAACACCGGGGAGCTGTTTTTT
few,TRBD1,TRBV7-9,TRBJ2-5,CASSMTGSQETQYF,TGTGCCAGCAGCATGACAGGGTCCCAAGAGACCCAGTACTTC
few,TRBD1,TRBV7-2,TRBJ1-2,CASSIRSGTGRMSGYTF,TGTGCCAGCAGCATAAGGTCAGGGACAGGGCGGATGAGTGGCTACACCTTC
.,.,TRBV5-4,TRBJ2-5,CASSQDTGETQYF,TGTGCCAGCAGCCAGGACACGGGAGAGACCCAGTACTTC
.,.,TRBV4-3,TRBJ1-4,CASSLEAWGSHEKLFF,TGCGCCAGCAGCCTAGAGGCTTGGGGCAGTCATGAAAAACTGTTTTTT
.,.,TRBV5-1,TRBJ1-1,CASSFDSPGSNTEAFF,TGCGCCAGCAGCTTCGACAGTCCGGGTTCGAACACTGAAGCTTTCTTT
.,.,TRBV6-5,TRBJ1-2,CASSPSDRVYGYTF,TGTGCCAGCAGTCCCTCAGACAGAGTATATGGCTACACCTTC
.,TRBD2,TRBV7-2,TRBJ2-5,CASSLGRELVETQYF,TGTGCCAGCAGCTTAGGGCGGGAGCTGGTAGAGACCCAGTACTTC
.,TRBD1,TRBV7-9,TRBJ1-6,CASRNGTVSSYNSPLHF,TGTGCCAGCAGAAACGGGACAGTTAGCTCCTATAATTCACCCCTCCACTTT
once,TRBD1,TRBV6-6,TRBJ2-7,CASTLGQGLYEQYF,TGTGCCAGCACCCTGGGACAGGGACTCTACGAGCAGTACTTC
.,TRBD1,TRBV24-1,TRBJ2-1,CATSDLTGGDNEQFF,TGTGCCACCAGTGATTTGACAGGGGGCGACAATGAGCAGTTCTTC
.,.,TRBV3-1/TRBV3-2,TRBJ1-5,CASSQSDRMGVGSNQPQHF,TGTGCCAGCAGCCAATCCGACAGGATGGGGGTCGGCAGCAATCAGCCCCAGCATTTT
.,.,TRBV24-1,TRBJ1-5,CATSDTGFNSNQPQHF,TGTGCCACCAGTGATACAGGTTTTAATAGCAATCAGCCCCAGCATTTT
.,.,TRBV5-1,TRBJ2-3,CASSLGPGVADTQYF,TGCGCCAGCAGCTTGGGGCCAGGGGTCGCAGATACGCAGTATTTT
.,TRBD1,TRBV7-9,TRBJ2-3,CASSLQGYPDDTQYF,TGTGCCAGCAGCCTACAGGGGTATCCGGACGATACGCAGTATTTT
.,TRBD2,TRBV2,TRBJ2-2,CASSVAGGQTGELFF,TGTGCCAGCAGTGTTGCGGGGGGTCAAACCGGGGAGCTGTTTTTT
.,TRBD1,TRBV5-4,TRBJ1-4,CASSKTGGATNEKLFF,TGTGCCAGCAGCAAGACAGGGGGTGCTACTAATGAAAAACTGTTTTTT
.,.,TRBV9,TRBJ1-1,CASSKIIGVGTEAFF,TGTGCCAGCAGCAAAATAATAGGGGTGGGCACTGAAGCTTTCTTT
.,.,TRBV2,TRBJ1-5,CASSEGRGNQPQHF,TGTGCCAGCAGTGAAGGGCGGGGTAATCAGCCCCAGCATTTT
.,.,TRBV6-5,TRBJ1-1,CASSYMRGTEAFF,TGTGCCAGCAGTTACATGCGGGGCACTGAAGCTTTCTTT
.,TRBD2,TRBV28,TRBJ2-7,CAGSSGRSYEQYF,TGTGCCGGATCTAGCGGACGCTCCTACGAGCAGTACTTC
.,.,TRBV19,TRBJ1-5,CASSGSHRQPQHF,TGTGCCAGTAGCGGGTCTCATCGCCAGCCCCAGCATTTT
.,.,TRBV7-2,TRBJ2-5,CASSQRPGWRETQYF,TGTGCCAGCAGCCAACGCCCGGGGTGGCGAGAGACCCAGTACTTC
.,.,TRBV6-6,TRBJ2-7,CASSVRSEQYF,TGTGCCAGCAGTGTACGGTCCGAGCAGTACTTC
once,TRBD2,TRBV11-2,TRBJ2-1,CASSLAGGSYNEQFF,TGTGCCAGCAGCTTAGCGGGAGGCTCCTACAATGAGCAGTTCTTC
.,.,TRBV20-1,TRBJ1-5,CSASKTGIGNQPQHF,TGCAGTGCTAGTAAAACAGGGATAGGCAATCAGCCCCAGCATTTT
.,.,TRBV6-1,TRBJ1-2,CASSETGFSYGYTF,TGTGCCAGCAGTGAAACAGGGTTCAGCTATGGCTACACCTTC
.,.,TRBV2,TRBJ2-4,CASSEGLRSDIQYF,TGTGCCAGCAGTGAAGGTCTCAGGTCGGACATTCAGTACTTC
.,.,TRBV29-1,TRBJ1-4,CSVEGQADEKLFF,TGCAGCGTTGAAGGACAGGCGGATGAAAAACTGTTTTTT
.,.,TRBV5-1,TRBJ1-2,CASSLGTAPYGYTF,TGCGCCAGCAGCTTGGGGACAGCTCCCTATGGCTACACCTTC